What follows are 4 T cell receptor beta chains derived from one specimen sequenced in a study of T cells after yellow fever vaccination. TCRdb reprocessed the 5' RACE reads via MiXCR and lists one record per CDR3 protein. Altogether some 350,000 distinct CDR3 sequences are present, approximately 5.7% being singletons, with the ten largest covering roughly 15%. The sample was PBMCs, taken 5 days after the yellow fever booster vaccination. These receptors all stem from a man aged 25 to 45 who received the YFV17D yellow fever vaccine.

This clonotype was detected a few times. The rearrangement uses TRBV30 and TRBJ2-1, with TRBD2 matching 8 bases. The CDR3 spans 11 residues. CDR1 GTSNPN and CDR2 SVGIG come from the germline V gene (reference sequence). The CDR3 sequence: CAGTSYNEQFF. The CDR3 DNA sequence: TGTGCAGGGACTAGTTACAATGAGCAGTTCTTC.

The gene calls are TRBV6-5 and TRBJ2-1; 9 bases fit TRBD2. The V gene's germline CDR1 is MNHEY and CDR2 SVGAGI. With 0 bases clipped from V and 4 bases from J, the junction kept 10 bases outside the gene matches. This CDR3 spans 18 amino acids. In nucleotides, the CDR3 is TGTGCCAGCAGTTACTCTTGGCCGTCTAGCGGGAATTACAATGAGCAGTTCTTC. It specifies CASSYSWPSSGNYNEQFF.

The genes are TRBV20-1 and TRBJ1-6; 8 bases map to TRBD1. The CDR3 spans 13 residues. Germline loops: CDR1 DFQATT, CDR2 SNEGSKA (reference sequence). V gave up 4 bases and J gave up 10 bases; unmatched junction bases: 6. The CDR3: CSAISDRVSPLHF. CDR3 sequence (DNA): TGCAGTGCTATATCGGACAGGGTGTCACCCCTCCACTTT.

This clonotype occurred many times. The chain couples TRBV28 to TRBJ2-2; 10 nucleotides align to TRBD2. Germline assignment: CDR1 MDHEN and CDR2 SYDVKM. V was clipped by 10 bases and J by 2 bases; unmatched bases: 4. CDR3 size: 14 residues. CDR3 amino acids: CAILAGVNTGELFF. CDR3 coding DNA: TGTGCCATCCTAGCGGGGGTTAACACCGGGGAGCTGTTTTTT.